The T cell receptor beta chain described here comes from a study of vaccination and CD4 T cells after COVID-19. For the study at large: Overlapping SARS-CoV-2, HCoV-NL63, HCoV-OC43 and HCoV-229E spike peptides stimulated the cells. Study-wide results and limits: Although the median of SARS-CoV-2-reactive clonotypes rose from about 20 to 38, the change was not significant.

Treatment defined: roughly nine-day PBMC culture with coronavirus spike peptide pools or control peptides (ViraFEST assay). The V gene lost 0 bases and the J gene lost 5 bases, with 6 bases spanning the gap. Looked up from germline, CDR1 is LNHNV and CDR2 is YYDKDF (reference sequence). The CDR3 is 13 residues long. In regard to this clonotype: The antigen is not known.

With the Oncomine TCR Beta short-read assay, DNA from cultured CD4+ T cells was sequenced. TCRdb independently ran MiXCR on the PCR reads; one entry per CDR3 protein. This sample has around 13,000 distinct CDR3 sequences, with roughly 39% found just once. What was sequenced was CD4+ T cells from blood, cultured in vitro. The chain links TRBV15 to TRBJ2-3, with D unresolved. The sequence came from a human donor who had recovered from COVID-19. CDR3 amino acids: CATSRDFVDTQYF. Here the CDR3 DNA reads TGTGCCACCAGCAGAGATTTTGTAGATACGCAGTATTTT.